A selection of T cell receptor beta chains follows, all from one sample in a study of identical twins. TCRdb reprocessed the 5' RACE reads with MiXCR, giving one entry per CDR3 protein. The sample has some 900,000 distinct CDR3 sequences; around 12% are singletons. This sample also belongs to another study, concerning yellow fever vaccine responses in identical twins.

The sequenced sample consisted of PBMCs. Receptor source: a woman aged 18-29 years in good health. Each CDR3 is given with its conserved first and last residue. A D gene is named only where the DNA matches it firmly. The listing skips clone size in some rows; elsewhere it reads once, few, many or a size class.

clone_size: .; d_call: TRBD2; v_call: TRBV5-6; j_call: TRBJ2-2; cdr3_nt: TGTGCCAGCAGCTGGGGACTAGCGGAGAACACCGGGGAGCTGTTTTTT; cdr3_aa: CASSWGLAENTGELFF
clone_size: .; d_call: .; v_call: TRBV20-1; j_call: TRBJ2-5; cdr3_nt: TGCAGTGCTAGAGATCCCCGTGTCCAGTTTCGAGTGGAGACCCAGTACTTC; cdr3_aa: CSARDPRVQFRVETQYF
clone_size: few; d_call: TRBD2; v_call: TRBV6-4; j_call: TRBJ2-1; cdr3_nt: TGTGCCAGCAGGCCCCTTCCGGGAGGGCCTGGAGATGAGCAGTTCTTC; cdr3_aa: CASRPLPGGPGDEQFF
clone_size: .; d_call: .; v_call: TRBV20-1; j_call: TRBJ1-1; cdr3_nt: TGCAGGCCAGGGAGCGGGGGAAACACTGAAGCTTTCTTT; cdr3_aa: CRPGSGGNTEAFF
clone_size: few; d_call: TRBD1; v_call: TRBV7-6; j_call: TRBJ2-2; cdr3_nt: TGTGCCAGCAGCGTAACCGGGACAGCGAACACCGGGGAGCTGTTTTTT; cdr3_aa: CASSVTGTANTGELFF
clone_size: .; d_call: .; v_call: TRBV7-9; j_call: TRBJ1-1; cdr3_nt: TGTGCCAGCAGCTTAGTCGGGGTAAGCACTGAAGCTTTCTTT; cdr3_aa: CASSLVGVSTEAFF
clone_size: few; d_call: TRBD1; v_call: TRBV28; j_call: TRBJ2-5; cdr3_nt: TGTGCCAGCAGCCTGGACAGGGTGGCGGAGACCCAGTACTTC; cdr3_aa: CASSLDRVAETQYF
clone_size: .; d_call: TRBD2; v_call: TRBV6-2/TRBV6-3; j_call: TRBJ2-1; cdr3_nt: TGTGCCAGCACCAAGGGACTAGCGGGGGTAACCTACAATGAGCAGTTCTTC; cdr3_aa: CASTKGLAGVTYNEQFF
clone_size: .; d_call: .; v_call: TRBV20-1; j_call: TRBJ2-1; cdr3_nt: TGCAGTGCTAGCTTTGCGGTTTACAATGAGCAGTTCTTC; cdr3_aa: CSASFAVYNEQFF
clone_size: few; d_call: TRBD1; v_call: TRBV7-6; j_call: TRBJ1-1; cdr3_nt: TGTGCCAGCAGCTTTGGGCAGAACGGGCAGGGGGCTGGAAACACTGAAGCTTTCTTT; cdr3_aa: CASSFGQNGQGAGNTEAFF
clone_size: .; d_call: .; v_call: TRBV13; j_call: TRBJ2-6; cdr3_nt: TGTGCCTGCGGGTATTCTGGGGCCAACGTCCTGACTTTC; cdr3_aa: CACGYSGANVLTF
clone_size: .; d_call: TRBD2; v_call: TRBV12-5; j_call: TRBJ2-1; cdr3_nt: TGTGCTAGTGGTTCCTTTTGCGGACTAGCGGGACTATCTTGTAGGATTCATGAGCAGTTCTTC; cdr3_aa: CASGSFCGLAGLSCRIHEQFF
clone_size: few; d_call: TRBD1; v_call: TRBV7-8; j_call: TRBJ2-7; cdr3_nt: TGTGCCAGCAGCTGGGGACAGTCGGAGTACTTC; cdr3_aa: CASSWGQSEYF
clone_size: .; d_call: TRBD1; v_call: TRBV24-1; j_call: TRBJ2-2; cdr3_nt: TGTGCCACCAGTGATTTCTACCGGACAGGGACGGACGGGGAGCTGTTTTTT; cdr3_aa: CATSDFYRTGTDGELFF
clone_size: .; d_call: .; v_call: TRBV6-5; j_call: TRBJ2-2; cdr3_nt: TGTGCCAGCAGTCACACGGGGGCAAGCACCGGGGAGCTGTTTTTT; cdr3_aa: CASSHTGASTGELFF
clone_size: few; d_call: TRBD2; v_call: TRBV4-1; j_call: TRBJ2-5; cdr3_nt: TGCGCCAGCAGCCAAGATATCCTAGCGGGGGCTGGGGAGACCCAGTACTTC; cdr3_aa: CASSQDILAGAGETQYF
clone_size: few; d_call: .; v_call: TRBV4-2; j_call: TRBJ1-2; cdr3_nt: TGTGCCAGCAGCCAACGGGCAGGTGGCTACACCTTC; cdr3_aa: CASSQRAGGYTF
clone_size: few; d_call: .; v_call: TRBV2; j_call: TRBJ2-3; cdr3_nt: TGTGCCAGCATTCTCGTACCTGGGATCCACACAGATACGCAGTATTTT; cdr3_aa: CASILVPGIHTDTQYF